The source of this T cell receptor beta chain is a study of CXCR4 blockade with PD-1 therapy in pancreatic cancer. Trimming took off 0 bases at V and 10 bases at J, with 10 bases between the two ends. Germline CDR1 and CDR2: GTSNPN and SVGIG (reference sequence). The CDR3 length is 13 residues. The assay was immunoSEQ multiplex PCR, and TCRdb's table has in-frame clones only and misses some. Among fewer than 6,500 clones listed, about 44% were seen once. The source material was tumor tissue. The rearrangement uses TRBV30 and TRBJ1-6; D is uncertain. The TCR was taken from a human donor with pancreatic ductal adenocarcinoma. The CDR3 sequence is CAWSVNLDSPLHF. The CDR3 DNA sequence: TGTGCCTGGAGTGTAAATTTGGACTCACCCCTCCACTTT.